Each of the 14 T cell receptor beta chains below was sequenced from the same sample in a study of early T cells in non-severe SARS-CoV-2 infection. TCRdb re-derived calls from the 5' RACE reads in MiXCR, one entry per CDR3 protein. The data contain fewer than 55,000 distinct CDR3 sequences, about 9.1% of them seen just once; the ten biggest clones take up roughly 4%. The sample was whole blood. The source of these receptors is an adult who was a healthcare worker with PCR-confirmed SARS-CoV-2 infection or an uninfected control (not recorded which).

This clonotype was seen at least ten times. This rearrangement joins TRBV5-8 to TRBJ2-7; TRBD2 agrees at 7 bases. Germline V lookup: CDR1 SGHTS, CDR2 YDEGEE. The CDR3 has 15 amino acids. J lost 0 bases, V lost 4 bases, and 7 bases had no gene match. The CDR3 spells CASSRDYQSSYEQYF. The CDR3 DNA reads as TGTGCCAGCAGCCGGGACTACCAGAGCTCCTACGAGCAGTACTTC. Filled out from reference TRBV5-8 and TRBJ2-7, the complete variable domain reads EAGVTQSPTHLIKTRGQQATLRCSPISGHTSVYWYQQALGLGLQFLLWYDEGEERNRGNFPPRFSGRQFPNYSSELNVNALELEDSALYLCASSRDYQSSYEQYFGPGTRLTVT.

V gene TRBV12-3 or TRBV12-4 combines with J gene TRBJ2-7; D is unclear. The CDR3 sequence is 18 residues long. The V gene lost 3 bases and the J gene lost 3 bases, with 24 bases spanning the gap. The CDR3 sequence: CASSFIPAPERASYEQYF. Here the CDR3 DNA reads TGTGCCAGCAGTTTCATCCCGGCCCCTGAGCGAGCAAGCTACGAGCAGTACTTC.

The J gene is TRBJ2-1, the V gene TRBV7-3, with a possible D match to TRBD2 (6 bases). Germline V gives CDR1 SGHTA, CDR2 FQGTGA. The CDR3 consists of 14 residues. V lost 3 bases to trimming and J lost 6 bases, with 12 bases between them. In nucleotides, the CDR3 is TGTGCCAGCAGCTTTATCGGGAGCGGCAATGAGCAGTTCTTC. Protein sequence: CASSFIGSGNEQFF. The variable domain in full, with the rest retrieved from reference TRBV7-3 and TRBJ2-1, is GAGVSQTPSNKVTEKGKYVELRCDPISGHTALYWYRQSLGQGPEFLIYFQGTGAADDSGLPNDRFFAVRPEGSVSTLKIQRTERGDSAVYLCASSFIGSGNEQFFGPGTRLTVL.

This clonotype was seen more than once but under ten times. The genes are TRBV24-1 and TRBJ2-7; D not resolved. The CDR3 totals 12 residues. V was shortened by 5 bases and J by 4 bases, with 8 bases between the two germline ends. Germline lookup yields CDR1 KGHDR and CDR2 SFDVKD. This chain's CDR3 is CATSGPTYEQYF. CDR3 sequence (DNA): TGTGCCACCAGTGGTCCTACGTACGAGCAGTACTTC.

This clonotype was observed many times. The CDR3 DNA is TGTGCCAGCAGCTTAGAAGGCCAAGAGACCCAGTACTTC. Translated: CASSLEGQETQYF. The V gene is TRBV7-8, the J gene TRBJ2-5; D not resolved. This CDR3 comprises 13 residues. Germline CDR1 SGHVS, CDR2 FQNEAQ. Trimming removed 1 base from V and 1 base from J, with 4 bases in between.

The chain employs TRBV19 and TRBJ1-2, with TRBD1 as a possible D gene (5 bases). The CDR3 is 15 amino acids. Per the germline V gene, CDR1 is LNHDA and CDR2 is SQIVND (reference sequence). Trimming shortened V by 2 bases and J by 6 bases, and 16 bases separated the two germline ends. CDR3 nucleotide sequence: TGTGCCAGTAGTATAAGAACAGGACTGGAGAATGGCTACACCTTC. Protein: CASSIRTGLENGYTF. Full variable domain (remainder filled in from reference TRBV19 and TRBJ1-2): DGGITQSPKYLFRKEGQNVTLSCEQNLNHDAMYWYRQDPGQGLRLIYYSQIVNDFQKGDIAEGYSVSREKKESFPLTVTSAQKNPTAFYLCASSIRTGLENGYTFGSGTRLTVV.

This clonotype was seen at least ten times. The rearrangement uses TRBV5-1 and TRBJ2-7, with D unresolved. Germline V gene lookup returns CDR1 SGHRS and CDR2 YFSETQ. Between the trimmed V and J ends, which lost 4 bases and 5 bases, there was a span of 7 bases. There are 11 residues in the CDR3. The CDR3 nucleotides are TGCGCCAGCAGCGCACACAACGAGCAGTACTTC. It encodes CASSAHNEQYF.

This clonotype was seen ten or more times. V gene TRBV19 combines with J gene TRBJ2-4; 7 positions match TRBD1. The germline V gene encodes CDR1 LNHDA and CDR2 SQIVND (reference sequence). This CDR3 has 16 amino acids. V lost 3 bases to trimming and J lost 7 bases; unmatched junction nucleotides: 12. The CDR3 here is CASSILAGTALNIQYF. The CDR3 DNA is TGTGCCAGTAGTATCTTAGCCGGGACAGCCTTGAACATTCAGTACTTC.

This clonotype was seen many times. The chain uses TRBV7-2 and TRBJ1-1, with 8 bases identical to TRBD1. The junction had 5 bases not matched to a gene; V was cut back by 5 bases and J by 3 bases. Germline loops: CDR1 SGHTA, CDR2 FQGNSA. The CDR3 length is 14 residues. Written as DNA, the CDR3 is TGTGCCAGCAGCATCCAGGGGGCGGACACTGAAGCTTTCTTT. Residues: CASSIQGADTEAFF.

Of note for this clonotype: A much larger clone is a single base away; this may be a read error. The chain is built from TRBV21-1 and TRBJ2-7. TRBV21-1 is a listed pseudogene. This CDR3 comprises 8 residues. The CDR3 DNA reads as TGTGCCAGGTTCGAGCAGTACTTC. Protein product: CARFEQYF.

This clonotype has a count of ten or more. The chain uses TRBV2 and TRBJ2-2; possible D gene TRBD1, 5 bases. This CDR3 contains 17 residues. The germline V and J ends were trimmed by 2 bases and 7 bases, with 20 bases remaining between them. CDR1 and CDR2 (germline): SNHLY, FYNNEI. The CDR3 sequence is CASSELGAGVQGGELFF. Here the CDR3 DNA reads TGTGCCAGCAGTGAATTAGGGGCCGGAGTACAAGGCGGGGAGCTGTTTTTT.

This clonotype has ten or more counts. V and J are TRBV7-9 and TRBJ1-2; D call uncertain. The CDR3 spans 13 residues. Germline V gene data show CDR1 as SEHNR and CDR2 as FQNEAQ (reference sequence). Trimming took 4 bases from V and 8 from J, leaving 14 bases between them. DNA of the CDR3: TGTGCCAGCAGCTCCACTGAACTGGGGGGCTACACCTTC. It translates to CASSSTELGGYTF.

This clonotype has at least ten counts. The CDR3 spells CATSLRGKGYTF. CDR3 DNA: TGTGCCACCTCCTTAAGGGGGAAGGGCTACACCTTC. V usage is TRBV19 and J usage is TRBJ1-2, with D perhaps TRBD1 (6 bases). The CDR3 has 12 residues. The V gene's germline CDR1 is LNHDA and CDR2 SQIVND (reference sequence). The V end was cut by 10 bases, the J end by 8 bases, with 17 bases between.

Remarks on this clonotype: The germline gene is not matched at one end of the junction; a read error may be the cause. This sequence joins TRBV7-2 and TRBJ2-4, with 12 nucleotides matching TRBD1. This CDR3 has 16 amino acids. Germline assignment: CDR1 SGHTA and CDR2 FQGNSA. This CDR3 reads CSSSRDRGRGENIQYF. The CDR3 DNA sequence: TGTTCCAGCAGCCGGGACAGGGGGCGAGGGGAAAACATTCAGTACTTC.